These T cell receptor beta chains were read from a single sample in a study of blood T cell repertoires in COVID-19. Assay: immunoSEQ multiplex PCR; the TCRdb copy retains only in-frame clones and omits some. This table holds some 11,000 clones, roughly 85% found once. Sequenced sample: peripheral blood. These receptors were taken from a human donor in a cohort sampled during active COVID-19. Both conserved end residues are part of each CDR3.

CDR3aa: CASKGGGGGKPQHF
v_gene: TRBV28

CDR3aa: CASSPQGVQTQYF
v_gene: TRBV9

CDR3aa: CASSEGTSGAFSTDTQYF
v_gene: TRBV2

CDR3aa: CASSMTGMMSKFF
v_gene: TRBV7-9

CDR3aa: CASTLWGPEGAQHF
v_gene: TRBV21-1

CDR3aa: CASTPGRGATNEKLFF
v_gene: TRBV18

CDR3aa: CASSLVSSGSSYEQYF
v_gene: TRBV11-2

CDR3aa: CASSLSGQPYEQYF
v_gene: TRBV9

CDR3aa: CASSPGGGAEQYF
v_gene: TRBV3-1/TRBV3-2

CDR3aa: CASSLGYRGTTDTQYF
v_gene: TRBV5-5

CDR3aa: CASSEQGSGYGYTF
v_gene: TRBV27

CDR3aa: CASSLMGARLAGLYEQYF
v_gene: TRBV7-7

CDR3aa: CASSSTGLIYTDTQYF
v_gene: TRBV7-9

CDR3aa: CASSQDRGRSYEQYF
v_gene: TRBV4-1

CDR3aa: CASSYSTAYNEQFF
v_gene: TRBV6-5

CDR3aa: CASSVVCWLSYEQYF
v_gene: TRBV11-3

CDR3aa: CASSFKVQGQAFF
v_gene: TRBV28

CDR3aa: CASSLKGAYEQYF
v_gene: TRBV5-4

CDR3aa: CATSDPGTGDYSNQPQHF
v_gene: TRBV24-1

CDR3aa: CASSSLTSQDTQYF
v_gene: TRBV7-9

CDR3aa: CASSGVNPSSYNEQFF
v_gene: TRBV6-1

CDR3aa: CASQGDGGDTEAFF
v_gene: TRBV2

CDR3aa: CASRAGTAFNSPLHF
v_gene: TRBV6-5

CDR3aa: CASSPGLLSELFF
v_gene: TRBV6-2/TRBV6-3

CDR3aa: CSASSWREDDTGELFF
v_gene: TRBV20-1

CDR3aa: CASSVAPGQAYEQYF
v_gene: TRBV9

CDR3aa: CASTGGGSKIRTDTQYF
v_gene: TRBV3-1/TRBV3-2